This passage covers 27 T cell receptor beta chains from one sample sequenced in a study of OX40 agonist ivuxolimab in advanced cancers. Libraries were prepared through the immunoSEQ multiplex PCR assay. This immuneACCESS table, as held by TCRdb, lists in-frame sequences with V and J called but not all clones. Of the missing ones, under half trace to an unresolved V gene in checked studies; the others have no known cause. This sample has about 15,000 clones in its table, and around 62% of those were observed once. Around 9.2% of the sample rests with the top ten. The sample in question was CD4+ or CD8+ T cells sorted from blood, obtained in a trial of the OX40 agonist ivuxolimab. The receptors were gathered from an adult with an advanced solid tumor such as melanoma, head and neck, liver or kidney cancer.

This clone counts as medium-sized. J is TRBJ2-5 and V is TRBV6-1; D is ambiguous. Germline values: CDR1 MNHNS, CDR2 SASEGT. The V end was cut by 6 bases, the J end by 0 bases, with 11 bases between. The CDR3 is made up of 14 amino acids. The CDR3 DNA follows: TGTGCCAGCAGCCTACTCTTGTACCAAGAGACCCAGTACTTC. As protein: CASSLLLYQETQYF.

The chain joins TRBV10-3 to TRBJ1-1; D might be TRBD1 (5 bases). CDR1 and CDR2 (germline): ENHRY, SYGVKD. The CDR3 consists of 15 residues. V was shortened by 1 base and J by 1 base, with 10 bases between the two germline ends. The CDR3 DNA reads TGTGCCATCAGTGAGTTTAAGGGGCGGAACACTGAAGCTTTCTTT. Its translation: CAISEFKGRNTEAFF.

Sample share makes this clone medium-sized. This chain connects TRBV6-6 to TRBJ2-2; a possible D gene is TRBD2 (6 bases). The V end lost 6 bases, the J end lost 0 bases, and 14 bases lay between the germline ends. Germline CDR1 MNHNY, CDR2 SVGAGI (reference sequence). The CDR3 covers 16 residues. CDR3 region: CASRNLAIANTGELFF. CDR3 sequence (DNA): TGTGCCAGCAGGAATCTAGCGATAGCGAACACCGGGGAGCTGTTTTTT.

The J gene is TRBJ1-5, the V gene TRBV27, with a tentative D call TRBD1 (6 bases). V was cut by 8 bases and J by 0 bases, with 8 bases left in between. The CDR3 covers 13 residues. Looked up from germline, CDR1 is MNHEY and CDR2 is SMNVEV (reference sequence). The CDR3 nucleotides read TGTGCCAGCGGACAGAGTAGCAATCAGCCCCAGCATTTT. It specifies CASGQSSNQPQHF.

This clone was seen only once. The CDR3 nucleotides are TGTGCCAGTAGTATACGGCTCACCAGCTCCTACAATGAGCAGTTCTTC. It translates to CASSIRLTSSYNEQFF. This chain uses TRBV19 with TRBJ2-1, with D uncertain. V was shortened by 2 bases and J by 0 bases, with 11 bases between the two germline ends. The CDR3 loop spans 16 amino acids. Germline V lookup: CDR1 LNHDA, CDR2 SQIVND (reference sequence).

The chain has TRBV9 and TRBJ2-7, with 9 bases that match TRBD1. This CDR3 is built from 16 residues. The V gene end was trimmed by 0 bases and the J gene end by 2 bases; junction bases not matched to a gene: 6. The germline V gene encodes CDR1 SGDLS and CDR2 YYNGEE. The CDR3 loop reads CASSVVGQGSTYEQYF. The CDR3 DNA is TGTGCCAGCAGCGTAGTGGGACAGGGAAGTACCTACGAGCAGTACTTC.

The chain employs TRBV7-9 and TRBJ2-3, with D perhaps matching TRBD1 or TRBD2 (6 bases each). Trimming removed 1 base from V and 5 bases from J, with 13 bases in between. This CDR3 comprises 15 residues. Germline CDR1 and CDR2: SEHNR and FQNEAQ (reference sequence). CDR3 in amino acids: CASSLVRGGLDTQYF. In DNA form, the CDR3 reads TGTGCCAGCAGCTTAGTCAGGGGAGGACTAGATACGCAGTATTTT.

The chain uses TRBV19 and TRBJ2-7; D might be TRBD1 (8 bases). This CDR3 is 14 amino acids long. Per germline, CDR1 LNHDA and CDR2 SQIVND (reference sequence). Trimming removed 3 bases from V and 5 bases from J, with 14 bases in between. The CDR3 nucleotides are TGTGCCAGTAGTATGACAGGGGAGGGCGACGAGCAGTACTTC. It specifies CASSMTGEGDEQYF. Variable domain in full (rest from reference TRBV19 and TRBJ2-7): DGGITQSPKYLFRKEGQNVTLSCEQNLNHDAMYWYRQDPGQGLRLIYYSQIVNDFQKGDIAEGYSVSREKKESFPLTVTSAQKNPTAFYLCASSMTGEGDEQYFGPGTRLTVT.

This clone was counted a few times. J is TRBJ2-1 and V is TRBV7-9; TRBD2 matches 7 bases. Germline values: CDR1 SEHNR, CDR2 FQNEAQ (reference sequence). V was pared by 4 bases and J by 12 bases, with 6 bases of the junction left unmatched. There are 12 residues in the CDR3. CDR3 sequence reads: CASSSHRGGQFF. DNA of the CDR3: TGTGCCAGCAGCTCCCACCGCGGGGGGCAGTTCTTC.

The chain combines TRBV9 with TRBJ2-1; 8 positions agree with TRBD2. CDR1 is SGDLS, CDR2 YYNGEE, per germline. The V segment lost 0 bases and the J segment 13 bases; nucleotides outside the gene matches: 12. This CDR3 comprises 15 residues. CDR3 bases: TGTGCCAGCAGCGTAGATGCCGGGGGGGATCCCGCTCAGTTCTTC. Amino acid sequence: CASSVDAGGDPAQFF.

The chain links TRBV27 to TRBJ1-2, with 7 bases identical to TRBD1. In germline, CDR1 is MNHEY, CDR2 SMNVEV (reference sequence). Trimming took 0 bases from V and 6 from J; bases not matched to a gene: 4. This CDR3 is 14 amino acids long. The CDR3 nucleotides read TGTGCCAGCAGTTTATCGGGTGGGACAGATGGCTACACCTTC. Its protein is CASSLSGGTDGYTF.

CDR3 loop: CASSLRSLRTGGPTYGYTF. As DNA, the CDR3 is TGTGCCAGCAGCTTAAGATCGTTGCGGACAGGGGGACCGACCTATGGCTACACCTTC. This sequence joins TRBV7-2 and TRBJ1-2; TRBD1 matches 10 bases. V lost 2 bases to trimming and J lost 4 bases; unmatched junction nucleotides: 16. The CDR3 is made up of 19 amino acids. Germline V gives CDR1 SGHTA, CDR2 FQGNSA.

The rearrangement joins TRBV27 to TRBJ1-5; D remains unclear. The CDR3 has 14 amino acids. The V gene's germline CDR1 is MNHEY and CDR2 SMNVEV (reference sequence). V lost 6 bases and J 3 bases, leaving 12 bases between the germline ends. DNA for the CDR3: TGTGCCAGCAGGAGGACCATGAACAATCAGCCCCAGCATTTT. Protein product: CASRRTMNNQPQHF.

This clone was counted only a few times. The chain uses TRBV4-1 and TRBJ1-2, with D unclear. The CDR3 runs to 16 residues. V gave up 2 bases and J gave up 4 bases, with 17 bases separating them. CDR1 and CDR2 (germline): MGHRA, YSYEKL. The CDR3 reads CASSQILREDVYGYTF. CDR3 sequence (DNA): TGCGCCAGCAGCCAAATACTCCGGGAAGACGTCTATGGCTACACCTTC.

This clone was counted between two and nine times. V is TRBV6-5 and J is TRBJ2-5, with a possible D match to TRBD2 (5 bases). Germline V gene lookup returns CDR1 MNHEY and CDR2 SVGAGI. V dropped 6 bases and J dropped 4 bases, with 15 bases sitting between them. The CDR3 is 14 amino acids. Written as DNA, the CDR3 is TGTGCCAGCAGCCGATTAGGACGGGGAGAGACCCAGTACTTC. Translating gives CASSRLGRGETQYF.

Only one count was recorded for this clone. The CDR3 nucleotides read TGTGCCAGCAGCTCCAGGGGGGGGACAGATACGCAGTATTTT. Translated, it gives CASSSRGGTDTQYF. This chain links TRBV6-1 with TRBJ2-3; D possibly matches TRBD1 or TRBD2 (7 bases each). Between the trimmed V and J ends, which lost 6 bases and 3 bases, there was a span of 13 bases. The CDR3 sequence is 14 residues long. From germline, CDR1 is MNHNS and CDR2 SASEGT.

V is TRBV11-2 and J is TRBJ2-2; no clear D gene. CDR3 length: 14 amino acids. Germline V lookup: CDR1 SGHAT, CDR2 FQNNGV. The germline V and J ends were trimmed by 2 bases and 3 bases, with 7 bases remaining between them. The CDR3 region has the DNA TGTGCCAGCAGCTTATCCATATACACCGGGGAGCTGTTTTTT. Protein: CASSLSIYTGELFF.

Note on this clone: A read error is likely here: a far larger clone is one base away. The chain has TRBV5-2 and TRBJ2-7; the D call TRBD1 from the table was never checked on the DNA. TRBV5-2 is marked as a pseudogene. This CDR3 has 14 amino acids. CDR3 DNA: TGTGCCAGCAGCCAGGCGTGGCAGGGCTACGAGCAGTACTTC. It translates to CASSQAWQGYEQYF.

The chain has TRBV18 and TRBJ2-3; D could derive from TRBD1 or TRBD2 (6 bases each). This CDR3 spans 15 amino acids. Looked up from germline, CDR1 is KGHSH and CDR2 is LQKENI. With 3 bases removed from V and 3 bases from J, the gap between germline ends came to 13 bases. CDR3: CASSPAGGGTDTQYF. DNA of the CDR3: TGTGCCAGCTCACCGGCCGGAGGGGGGACAGATACGCAGTATTTT.

This clone came up a few times. The chain couples TRBV4-2 to TRBJ1-2; D may be TRBD1 (5 bases). This CDR3 spans 16 amino acids. V shed 4 bases and J shed 4 bases, with 19 bases lying between them. The germline CDR1 and CDR2 sequences are LGHNA and YNFKEQ. CDR3 sequence: CASSRGRQSRTYGYTF. Written as DNA, the CDR3 is TGTGCCAGCAGCCGAGGGAGACAGAGCAGAACCTATGGCTACACCTTC.

This clone was seen more than once but under ten times. The chain links TRBV7-9 to TRBJ2-5; D remains unclear. From germline, CDR1 is SEHNR and CDR2 FQNEAQ (reference sequence). V was pared by 1 base and J by 4 bases, with 10 bases between. This CDR3 has 14 amino acids. CDR3 residues: CASSLEYSRETQYF. The CDR3 bases are TGTGCCAGCAGCTTAGAATACAGTCGAGAGACCCAGTACTTC.

This sequence joins TRBV6-5 and TRBJ1-5, with D maybe TRBD1 (6 bases). V was shortened by 6 bases and J by 7 bases, with 16 bases between the two germline ends. This CDR3 has 14 amino acids. Per the germline V gene, CDR1 is MNHEY and CDR2 is SVGAGI. The CDR3 region has the DNA TGTGCCAGCAGCCTGCAGGGGCTCGGGCAGCCCCAGCATTTT. Its translation is CASSLQGLGQPQHF.

The chain has TRBV11-1 and TRBJ2-3, with TRBD2 identical over 9 bases. This CDR3 is 14 amino acids long. The germline CDR1 and CDR2 sequences are SGHAT and FQDESV (reference sequence). J lost 6 bases, V lost 4 bases, and 5 bases had no gene match. The CDR3 loop reads CASSWGSGGDTQYF. CDR3 coding DNA: TGTGCCAGCAGCTGGGGTAGCGGGGGCGATACGCAGTATTTT.

The rearrangement links TRBV19 to TRBJ2-7, with D hard to call. The germline gives CDR1 LNHDA, CDR2 SQIVND (reference sequence). V gave up 1 base and J gave up 2 bases, with 6 bases separating them. CDR3 length: 13 amino acids. The CDR3 sequence: CASSIGLTYEQYF. CDR3 nucleotides: TGTGCCAGTAGTATAGGACTCACCTACGAGCAGTACTTC.

This chain links TRBV9 with TRBJ2-7, with TRBD1 as a possible D gene (5 bases). This CDR3 comprises 15 residues. Trimming cost V 0 bases and J 3 bases, with 13 bases left between them. Germline values: CDR1 SGDLS, CDR2 YYNGEE. The CDR3 here is CASSVETVSVYEQYF. The CDR3 DNA reads TGTGCCAGCAGCGTAGAGACAGTATCAGTCTACGAGCAGTACTTC.

This clone is labeled as medium-sized. The rearrangement uses TRBV4-2 and TRBJ2-7; the match to TRBD2 covers 11 bases. CDR1 is LGHNA and CDR2 is YNFKEQ in the germline V gene. With V trimmed by 4 bases and J by 6 bases, 5 bases remained unmatched. The CDR3 totals 14 residues. CDR3 in amino acids: CASSPEGLAAEQYF. As DNA, the CDR3 is TGTGCCAGCAGCCCGGAGGGACTAGCGGCCGAGCAGTACTTC.

This chain connects TRBV7-3 to TRBJ2-3, with no clear D. Germline assignment: CDR1 SGHTA and CDR2 FQGTGA. V was cut by 9 bases and J by 0 bases, with 16 bases left in between. This CDR3 contains 15 residues. The CDR3 sequence: CASQEEAPSTDTQYF. The CDR3 nucleotides are TGTGCCAGTCAAGAGGAAGCACCTAGCACAGATACGCAGTATTTT. The full variable domain, in which reference TRBV7-3 and TRBJ2-3 provide the parts outside the CDR3, is GAGVSQTPSNKVTEKGKYVELRCDPISGHTALYWYRQSLGQGPEFLIYFQGTGAADDSGLPNDRFFAVRPEGSVSTLKIQRTERGDSAVYLCASQEEAPSTDTQYFGPGTRLTVL.